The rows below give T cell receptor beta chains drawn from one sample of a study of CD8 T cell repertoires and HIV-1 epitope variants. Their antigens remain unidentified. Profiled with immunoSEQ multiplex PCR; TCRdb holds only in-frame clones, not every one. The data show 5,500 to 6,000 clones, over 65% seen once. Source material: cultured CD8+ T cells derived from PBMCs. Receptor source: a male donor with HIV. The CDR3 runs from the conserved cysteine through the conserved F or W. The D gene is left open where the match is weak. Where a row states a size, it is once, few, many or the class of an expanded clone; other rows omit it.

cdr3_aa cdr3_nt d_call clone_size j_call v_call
CASSDRDRGLGYTF TGTGCCAGCAGCGACCGGGACAGGGGGCTCGGCTACACCTTC TRBD1 medium-sized TRBJ1-2 TRBV2
CASSVGGGGYEQYF TGTGCCAGCAGCGTAGGTGGGGGCGGTTACGAGCAGTACTTC . . TRBJ2-7 TRBV9
CASSEGFWNTGELFF TGTGCCAGCTCGGAAGGGTTCTGGAACACCGGGGAGCTGTTTTTT . few TRBJ2-2 TRBV9
CASSLLSLDTQYF TGTGCCAGCAGCTTACTTAGCCTAGATACGCAGTATTTT . few TRBJ2-3 TRBV7-6
CASSSAGYEQYF TGCGCCAGCAGCTCCGCGGGCTACGAGCAGTACTTC . few TRBJ2-7 TRBV5-1
CASSYSTGTSTDTQYF TGTGCCAGCAGTTACTCGACTGGCACTAGCACAGATACGCAGTATTTT . once TRBJ2-3 TRBV6-5
CASSMSFVGTDTQYF TGTGCCAGTAGTATGAGCTTTGTAGGCACAGATACGCAGTATTTT . . TRBJ2-3 TRBV19
CASRPAGQGMNTEAFF TGCGCCAGCAGACCTGCCGGACAGGGAATGAACACTGAAGCTTTCTTT TRBD1 . TRBJ1-1 TRBV5-1
CASSYQGGSGGYTF TGTGCCAGCAGTTACCAGGGGGGGTCAGGTGGCTACACCTTC TRBD1 . TRBJ1-2 TRBV6-5
CASSLVPVSEAFF TGCGCCAGCAGCTTGGTGCCGGTGTCTGAAGCTTTCTTT . . TRBJ1-1 TRBV5-1
CASSFSGGTGELFF TGCGCCAGCAGCTTTTCAGGGGGCACCGGGGAGCTGTTTTTT TRBD1 . TRBJ2-2 TRBV5-1
CASSRAMGRGSSEQYF TGCGCCAGCAGTCGGGCGATGGGGCGGGGATCCTCCGAGCAGTACTTC . . TRBJ2-7 TRBV23-1
CASSFEESQETQYF TGTGCCAGCAGCTTTGAGGAGAGTCAAGAGACCCAGTACTTC . once TRBJ2-5 TRBV7-8
CASSHTGGSYEQYF TGTGCCAGCAGCCACACAGGGGGCTCCTACGAGCAGTACTTC TRBD1 . TRBJ2-7 TRBV7-8
CASSGGTNYGYTF TGCGCCAGCAGCGGGGGAACTAACTATGGCTACACCTTC . . TRBJ1-2 TRBV5-1
CASSLVIGRSSYNEQFF TGTGCCAGCAGCTTAGTAATCGGCAGGTCCTCCTACAATGAGCAGTTCTTC . . TRBJ2-1 TRBV7-8
CASSQDAGDSNQPQHF TGCGCCAGCAGCCAAGATGCGGGGGATAGCAATCAGCCCCAGCATTTT . few TRBJ1-5 TRBV4-3
CASSIGTGGEQFF TGTGCCAGTAGTATTGGGACAGGAGGTGAGCAGTTCTTC TRBD1 once TRBJ2-1 TRBV19
CASSPRTGFEQYF TGCGCCAGCAGCCCGCGGACAGGGTTCGAGCAGTACTTC TRBD1 once TRBJ2-7 TRBV4-3
CASSFSETNEKLFF TGTGCCAGCAGCTTTAGTGAGACTAATGAAAAACTGTTTTTT . . TRBJ1-4 TRBV7-6
CASSEVDGRVLRQPQHF TGTGCCAGCAGTGAAGTCGATGGGAGGGTTCTTAGGCAGCCCCAGCATTTT . . TRBJ1-5 TRBV6-1
CASSYSTGAGANVLTF TGTGCCAGCAGTTACTCGACGGGGGCTGGGGCCAACGTCCTGACTTTC . . TRBJ2-6 TRBV6-5
CASSLFEGAEAFF TGTGCCAGCAGTTTATTTGAGGGGGCTGAAGCTTTCTTT . few TRBJ1-1 TRBV28
CASSKRGGSSYGYTF TGTGCCAGCAGTAAAAGGGGCGGTTCGTCCTATGGCTACACCTTC . . TRBJ1-2 TRBV28
CASSRGLAAYEQYF TGTGCCAGCAGCCGAGGACTAGCAGCCTACGAGCAGTACTTC TRBD2 . TRBJ2-7 TRBV4-2
CASSDVAYEQYF TGCGCCAGCAGTGATGTTGCCTACGAGCAGTACTTC . . TRBJ2-7 TRBV10-1
CASSRSLDGSSYNEQFF TGCGCCAGCAGCCGCTCATTAGACGGGAGCTCCTACAATGAGCAGTTCTTC . . TRBJ2-1 TRBV4-1
CASSFLQVFREPGLAGELFF TGCGCCAGCAGCTTCCTTCAGGTTTTCAGGGAACCAGGACTTGCCGGGGAGCTGTTTTTT . . TRBJ2-2 TRBV5-1
CASSPSGQGNTIYF TGTGCCAGCAGTCCCTCGGGACAGGGTAACACCATATATTTT TRBD1 . TRBJ1-3 TRBV28
CASSRLADGYTEAFF TGTGCCAGCAGCCGCTTGGCGGATGGGTACACTGAAGCTTTCTTT . . TRBJ1-1 TRBV21-1
CASSFPSLTSGETQYF TGTGCCAGCAGTTTTCCAAGTCTGACTAGCGGGGAGACCCAGTACTTC TRBD2 . TRBJ2-5 TRBV28
CASSGQETQYF TGTGCCAGCAGCGGACAAGAGACCCAGTACTTC . . TRBJ2-5 TRBV7-9
CASSSRTGIVYEQYF TGTGCCAGCAGCTCAAGGACAGGGATCGTCTACGAGCAGTACTTC TRBD1 . TRBJ2-7 TRBV7-2
CASSLTVGETQYF TGTGCCAGCAGTTTAACTGTAGGGGAGACCCAGTACTTC . once TRBJ2-5 TRBV27
CASRLAFYNEQFF TGTGCCAGCAGACTGGCATTCTACAATGAGCAGTTCTTC . . TRBJ2-1 TRBV5-6
CASSQAVAGNYGYTF TGTGCCAGCAGCCAAGCGGTTGCAGGGAACTATGGCTACACCTTC . . TRBJ1-2 TRBV4-2
CASSPARGAMDTQYF TGTGCCAGCAGCCCGGCGAGGGGGGCTATGGATACGCAGTATTTT . . TRBJ2-3 TRBV5-4